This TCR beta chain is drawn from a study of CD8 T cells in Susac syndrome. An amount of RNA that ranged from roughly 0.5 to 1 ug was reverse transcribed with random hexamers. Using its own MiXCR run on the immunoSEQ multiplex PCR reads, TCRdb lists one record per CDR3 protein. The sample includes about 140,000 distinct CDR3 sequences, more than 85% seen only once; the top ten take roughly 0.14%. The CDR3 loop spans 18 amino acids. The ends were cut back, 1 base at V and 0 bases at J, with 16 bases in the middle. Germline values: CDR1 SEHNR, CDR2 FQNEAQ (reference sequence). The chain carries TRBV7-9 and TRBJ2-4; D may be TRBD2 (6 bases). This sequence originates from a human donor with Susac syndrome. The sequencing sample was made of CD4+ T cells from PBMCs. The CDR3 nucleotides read TGTGCCAGCAGCTTAGTCCCGCGCGGGACCCTAGCCAAAAACATTCAGTACTTC. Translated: CASSLVPRGTLAKNIQYF.